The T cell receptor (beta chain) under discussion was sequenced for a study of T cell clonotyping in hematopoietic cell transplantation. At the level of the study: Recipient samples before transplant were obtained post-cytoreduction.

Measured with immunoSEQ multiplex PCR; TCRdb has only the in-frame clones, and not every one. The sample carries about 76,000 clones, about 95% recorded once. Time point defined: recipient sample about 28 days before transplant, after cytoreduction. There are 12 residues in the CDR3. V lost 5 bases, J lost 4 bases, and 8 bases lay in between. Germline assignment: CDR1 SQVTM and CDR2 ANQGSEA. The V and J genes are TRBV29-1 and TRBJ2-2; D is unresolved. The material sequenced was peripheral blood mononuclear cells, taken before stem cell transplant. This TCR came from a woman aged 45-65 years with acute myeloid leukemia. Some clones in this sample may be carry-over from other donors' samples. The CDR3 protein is CSVHWATGELFF. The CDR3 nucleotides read TGCAGCGTTCATTGGGCCACCGGGGAGCTGTTTTTT.